Each of the 27 T cell receptor beta chains below was sequenced from the same sample in a study of OX40 agonist ivuxolimab in advanced cancers. Assay: immunoSEQ multiplex PCR; the TCRdb copy retains only in-frame clones and omits some. The sample includes about 73,000 clones, roughly 90% of them seen just once. Sample: CD4+ or CD8+ T cells sorted from blood, taken in a trial of the OX40 agonist ivuxolimab. Receptor source: an adult with an advanced solid tumor such as melanoma, head and neck, liver or kidney cancer.

The chain couples TRBV13 to TRBJ2-5, with TRBD1 matching over 12 bases. The CDR3 runs to 17 residues. V dropped 4 bases and J dropped 2; count of bases not matched to a gene: 8. Germline V gene sequence: CDR1 PRHDT, CDR2 FYEKMQ (reference sequence). CDR3 amino acids: CASSSSRDRGRQETQYF. The CDR3 DNA reads as TGTGCCAGCAGCTCCAGTCGGGACAGGGGGCGTCAAGAGACCCAGTACTTC. The entire variable domain, with the rest obtained from reference TRBV13 and TRBJ2-5, is as follows: AAGVIQSPRHLIKEKRETATLKCYPIPRHDTVYWYQQGPGQDPQFLISFYEKMQSDKGSIPDRFSAQQFSDYHSELNMSSLELGDSALYFCASSSSRDRGRQETQYFGPGTRLLVL.

The V and J genes are TRBV5-6 and TRBJ1-2, with D tentatively TRBD1 (5 bases). Germline assignment: CDR1 SGHDT and CDR2 YYEEEE. The CDR3 spans 14 residues. Trimming pared 3 bases from V and 4 bases from J, leaving 13 bases between. CDR3 sequence reads: CASSSHRRGYGYTF. CDR3 sequence (DNA): TGTGCCAGCAGCTCCCATCGGAGGGGCTATGGCTACACCTTC.

V and J are TRBV5-1 and TRBJ1-1; 7 positions match TRBD1. Trimming cost V 5 bases and J 3 bases; bases outside gene matches: 7. Germline V CDR1 and CDR2: SGHRS, YFSETQ. CDR3 size: 14 residues. The CDR3 is CASRLGGSDTEAFF. The CDR3 DNA reads as TGCGCCAGCAGATTAGGGGGCTCGGACACTGAAGCTTTCTTT.

The chain recombines TRBV7-9 with TRBJ2-7; TRBD1 matches 8 bases. CDR1 and CDR2 (germline): SEHNR, FQNEAQ (reference sequence). The ends lost 3 bases at V and 5 bases at J; junction bases unmatched: 6. The CDR3 spans 14 residues. In DNA form, the CDR3 reads TGTGCCAGCAGCTTCCCGACAGGGGCGGACGAGCAGTACTTC. It encodes CASSFPTGADEQYF.

The chain links TRBV7-2 to TRBJ2-3; 14 nucleotides align to TRBD2. The V gene's germline CDR1 is SGHTA and CDR2 FQGNSA. J lost 2 bases, V lost 1 base, and 2 bases had no gene match. This CDR3 is 17 amino acids long. For the CDR3, the DNA is TGTGCCAGCAGCTTAGGGACTAGCGGGGGGTACACAGATACGCAGTATTTT. Translating it yields CASSLGTSGGYTDTQYF.

The V and J genes are TRBV7-9 and TRBJ2-3; D assignment may be TRBD1 or TRBD2 (5 bases each). The CDR3 has 16 amino acids. V was shortened by 6 bases and J by 1 base, with 17 bases between the two germline ends. The germline gives CDR1 SEHNR, CDR2 FQNEAQ (reference sequence). The CDR3 sequence is CASSPGTYRGTDTQYF. DNA of the CDR3: TGTGCCAGCAGTCCCGGGACGTATAGGGGCACAGATACGCAGTATTTT.

The rearrangement uses TRBV27 and TRBJ1-5; a possible D gene is TRBD1 (6 bases). Trimming left V 3 bases short and J 7 bases short, with 13 bases between. The CDR3 consists of 14 residues. Germline V lookup: CDR1 MNHEY, CDR2 SMNVEV (reference sequence). CDR3 bases: TGTGCCAGCAGTTTTAACACAGGGTTGCAGCCCCAGCATTTT. Amino acid sequence: CASSFNTGLQPQHF.

The chain employs TRBV27 and TRBJ2-1; D is ambiguous. Germline CDR1 MNHEY, CDR2 SMNVEV (reference sequence). This CDR3 has 12 amino acids. The germline V and J ends were trimmed by 6 bases and 7 bases, with 10 bases remaining between them. The DNA for the CDR3 is TGTGCCAGCAGCGACATAGGGAATGAGCAGTTCTTC. This translates into CASSDIGNEQFF.

The chain employs TRBV14 and TRBJ2-7, with 8 bases that match TRBD2. The CDR3 consists of 15 residues. The germline CDR1 and CDR2 sequences are SGHDN and FVKESK. Trimming took 2 bases from V and 3 from J; bases not matched to a gene: 6. The CDR3 spells CASSQFLGGVYEQYF. The CDR3 DNA follows: TGTGCCAGCAGCCAATTCCTCGGGGGGGTCTACGAGCAGTACTTC. The complete variable domain, with remaining parts taken from reference TRBV14 and TRBJ2-7, reads EAGVTQFPSHSVIEKGQTVTLRCDPISGHDNLYWYRRVMGKEIKFLLHFVKESKQDESGMPNNRFLAERTGGTYSTLKVQPAELEDSGVYFCASSQFLGGVYEQYFGPGTRLTVT.

The rearrangement links TRBV4-2 to TRBJ2-5, with D tentatively TRBD2 (5 bases). In germline, CDR1 is LGHNA, CDR2 YNFKEQ. This CDR3 contains 16 residues. Deletions cut 1 base from V and 2 bases from J, with 14 bases between. CDR3 sequence: CASSQVGEGLQETQYF. CDR3 sequence (DNA): TGTGCCAGCAGCCAAGTTGGAGAGGGCCTACAAGAGACCCAGTACTTC.

This rearrangement joins TRBV19 to TRBJ1-1, with D possibly matching TRBD1 (5 bases). CDR1 is LNHDA and CDR2 is SQIVND in the germline V gene (reference sequence). The ends were cut back, 4 bases at V and 0 bases at J, with 12 bases in the middle. This CDR3 contains 15 residues. CDR3 region: CASSRAGWMNTEAFF. The CDR3, as DNA: TGTGCCAGTAGTAGGGCAGGGTGGATGAACACTGAAGCTTTCTTT.

This chain uses TRBV2 with TRBJ2-1, with 9 bases lining up with TRBD2. Trimming took 6 bases from V and 3 from J; bases not matched to a gene: 12. Germline V gene lookup returns CDR1 SNHLY and CDR2 FYNNEI. CDR3 size: 17 residues. The CDR3 spells CASRIGSGGQSYNEQFF. CDR3 sequence (DNA): TGTGCCAGCAGAATAGGTAGCGGGGGCCAAAGCTACAATGAGCAGTTCTTC.

The CDR3 nucleotides are TGTGCCAGTAGTATGGTTGGGGCAGGGGGCATCGACGAGCAGTACTTC. This sequence encodes CASSMVGAGGIDEQYF. V is TRBV19 and J is TRBJ2-7, with 8 positions matching TRBD1. V lost 3 bases, J lost 5 bases, and 12 bases stayed unmatched. CDR3 length: 16 amino acids. CDR1 and CDR2 (germline): LNHDA, SQIVND (reference sequence).

This chain links TRBV9 with TRBJ2-1, with 10 nucleotides matching TRBD1. CDR3 length equals 15 residues. Germline V gives CDR1 SGDLS, CDR2 YYNGEE. The V and J ends lost 3 bases and 4 bases, in that order; junction bases with no gene match: 4. This chain's CDR3 is CASSAGTGVYNEQFF. CDR3 sequence (DNA): TGTGCCAGCAGCGCCGGGACAGGGGTTTACAATGAGCAGTTCTTC.

The genes are TRBV6-1 and TRBJ2-2; no reliable D call. This CDR3 region has 12 residues. The V gene lost 2 bases and the J gene lost 5 bases, with 3 bases spanning the gap. Germline CDR1 MNHNS, CDR2 SASEGT. The CDR3 DNA reads TGTGCCAGCAGTGAAAATACCGGGGAGCTGTTTTTT. This translates into CASSENTGELFF.

The chain couples TRBV5-1 to TRBJ1-3, with D uncertain. V lost 0 bases, J lost 8 bases, and 12 bases lay in between. CDR1 and CDR2 from the germline V gene are SGHRS and YFSETQ. The CDR3 sequence is 14 residues long. The CDR3 is CASSLEAGPDTIYF. Written as DNA, the CDR3 is TGCGCCAGCAGCTTGGAGGCCGGGCCGGACACCATATATTTT. The whole variable domain, filled in from reference TRBV5-1 and TRBJ1-3, reads KAGVTQTPRYLIKTRGQQVTLSCSPISGHRSVSWYQQTPGQGLQFLFEYFSETQRNKGNFPGRFSGRQFSNSRSEMNVSTLELGDSALYLCASSLEAGPDTIYFGEGSWLTVV.

This chain links TRBV2 with TRBJ1-6; 8 bases align to TRBD1. Trimming at V came to 6 bases and at J to 6 bases, leaving 4 bases not matched to a gene. The CDR3 has 14 residues. CDR1 SNHLY and CDR2 FYNNEI come from the germline V gene. The CDR3 sequence: CASRTGGVNSPLHF. CDR3 nucleotides: TGTGCCAGCAGAACAGGGGGAGTTAATTCACCCCTCCACTTT. Supplemented by reference TRBV2 and TRBJ1-6, the full variable domain reads EPEVTQTPSHQVTQMGQEVILRCVPISNHLYFYWYRQILGQKVEFLVSFYNNEISEKSEIFDDQFSVERPDGSNFTLKIRSTKLEDSAMYFCASRTGGVNSPLHFGNGTRLTVT.

The chain carries TRBV5-1 and TRBJ2-1; maybe TRBD2 (6 bases). V lost 0 bases to trimming and J lost 7 bases, with 20 bases between them. The CDR3 covers 17 residues. CDR1 SGHRS and CDR2 YFSETQ come from the germline V gene. The CDR3 sequence: CASSLEGRGPPTNEQFF. CDR3 DNA sequence: TGCGCCAGCAGCTTGGAGGGGCGGGGTCCTCCAACTAATGAGCAGTTCTTC.

CDR3 in amino acids: CASSQGSNQETQYF. The CDR3 bases are TGCGCCAGCAGCCAAGGTTCCAACCAAGAGACCCAGTACTTC. The V gene is TRBV5-1, the J gene TRBJ2-5; the D is unclear. Germline V gene lookup returns CDR1 SGHRS and CDR2 YFSETQ. The V gene lost 4 bases and the J gene lost 0 bases, with 10 bases spanning the gap. The CDR3 consists of 14 residues. The full variable domain, in which reference TRBV5-1 and TRBJ2-5 provide the parts outside the CDR3, is KAGVTQTPRYLIKTRGQQVTLSCSPISGHRSVSWYQQTPGQGLQFLFEYFSETQRNKGNFPGRFSGRQFSNSRSEMNVSTLELGDSALYLCASSQGSNQETQYFGPGTRLLVL.

This rearrangement joins TRBV6-4 to TRBJ1-3; 8 nucleotides line up with TRBD1. V was pared by 3 bases and J by 2 bases, with 6 bases of the junction left unmatched. Per the germline V gene, CDR1 is MRHNA and CDR2 is SNTAGT. The CDR3 runs 16 residues. The DNA for the CDR3 is TGTGCCAGCAGTGAGAGTTCGGACAGGGCTGGAAACACCATATATTTT. Its protein product is CASSESSDRAGNTIYF.

The chain combines TRBV2 with TRBJ1-4; D gene ambiguous. CDR3 length: 14 amino acids. The germline CDR1 and CDR2 sequences are SNHLY and FYNNEI. V lost 1 base, J lost 7 bases, and 10 bases lay in between. CDR3 nucleotide sequence: TGTGCCAGCAGTGAAGTGCGAGGGTCTGAAAAACTGTTTTTT. This encodes CASSEVRGSEKLFF.

The CDR3 protein is CASTAGDSYEQYF. CDR3 DNA: TGCGCCAGCACGGCGGGGGACTCCTACGAGCAGTACTTC. The chain carries TRBV5-1 and TRBJ2-7; 7 positions agree with TRBD2. The CDR3 is 13 amino acids. Per germline, CDR1 SGHRS and CDR2 YFSETQ. The trim removed 6 bases at V and 0 bases at J, leaving 3 bases unmatched.

Notes on this clone: One end of the junction fails to match germline, which may point to a read error. V and J are TRBV27 and TRBJ1-5; no definite D call. From germline, CDR1 is MNHEY and CDR2 SMNVEV (reference sequence). The CDR3 sequence is 15 residues long. The CDR3 nucleotides are TGCGCCAGCAGTTGGACGGCTGGGAGCAATCAGCCCCAGCATTTT. Translation gives CASSWTAGSNQPQHF.

The genes are TRBV7-8 and TRBJ2-2; D may be TRBD1 (5 bases). V gave up 1 base and J gave up 4 bases, with 10 bases separating them. CDR3 size: 15 residues. CDR1 is SGHVS and CDR2 is FQNEAQ in the germline V gene. CDR3 DNA: TGTGCCAGCAGCTTAGGGGGCCTGGGCACCGGGGAGCTGTTTTTT. Protein product: CASSLGGLGTGELFF.

The gene calls are TRBV5-4 and TRBJ2-7; 7 bases are a match to TRBD1. Germline CDR1 reads SGHNT; CDR2 reads YYREEE (reference sequence). V trimming: 3 bases; J trimming: 5 bases; junction bases outside the gene matches: 8. The CDR3 contains 14 residues. The CDR3: CASSSGQAVNEQYF. CDR3 in DNA: TGTGCCAGCAGCTCTGGACAGGCGGTAAACGAGCAGTACTTC.

The V call is TRBV7-9, the J call TRBJ1-2; D unresolved. CDR1 and CDR2 from the germline V gene are SEHNR and FQNEAQ (reference sequence). Deletions cut 1 base from V and 4 bases from J, with 10 bases between. This CDR3 region has 14 residues. CDR3: CASSLVARLYGYTF. CDR3 in DNA: TGTGCCAGCAGCTTAGTTGCCAGGCTCTATGGCTACACCTTC.

The chain has TRBV13 and TRBJ2-2, with TRBD2 matching 8 bases. This CDR3 comprises 14 residues. The germline gives CDR1 PRHDT, CDR2 FYEKMQ (reference sequence). Losses at the gene ends were 6 bases for V and 5 bases for J; bases not matched to a gene: 5. CDR3 sequence: CASRILAETGELFF. CDR3 nucleotide sequence: TGTGCCAGCAGGATACTAGCGGAAACCGGGGAGCTGTTTTTT.